These T cell receptor beta chains were read from a single sample in a study of OX40 agonist ivuxolimab in advanced cancers. Using immunoSEQ multiplex PCR, the repertoire was profiled, and TCRdb retains in-frame clones only, with some absent. The table lists 65,000 to 85,000 clones, about 82% of them singletons, with 1.5% to 2% in the top ten. Material: CD4+ or CD8+ T cells sorted from blood, obtained in a trial of the OX40 agonist ivuxolimab. The receptors were sampled from an adult with an advanced solid tumor such as melanoma, head and neck, liver or kidney cancer. The CDR3 runs from the conserved cysteine through the conserved F or W. The D gene is left open where the match is weak. The size entry is marked missing in some rows and otherwise reads once, few, many or a size class.

d_call,clone_size,j_call,v_call,cdr3_aa,cdr3_nt
-,-,TRBJ1-6,TRBV7-7,CASSLSRGALYQNSPLHF,TGTGCCAGCAGCTTAAGTCGGGGGGCCCTCTACCAAAATTCACCCCTCCACTTT
-,-,TRBJ2-7,TRBV11-2,CASSLGAYEQYF,TGTGCCAGCAGCTTAGGGGCATACGAGCAGTACTTC
-,-,TRBJ1-1,TRBV18,CASSPRTEPNTEAFF,TGTGCCAGCTCACCACGTACAGAGCCCAACACTGAAGCTTTCTTT
-,-,TRBJ1-5,TRBV15,CATSTGPQAYSNQPQHF,TGTGCCACCAGCACAGGACCCCAGGCGTATAGCAATCAGCCCCAGCATTTT
-,-,TRBJ2-2,TRBV6-1,CASGQRAGELFF,TGTGCCAGCGGTCAACGGGCCGGGGAGCTGTTTTTT
-,-,TRBJ2-7,TRBV11-3,CASSLYRDYEQYF,TGTGCCAGCAGCTTATACCGGGACTACGAGCAGTACTTC
-,-,TRBJ1-1,TRBV15,CATSRGTVRGDTEAFF,TGTGCCACCAGCAGAGGTACGGTTAGAGGCGACACTGAAGCTTTCTTT
-,-,TRBJ2-7,TRBV2,CASSLGRMGQYF,TGTGCCAGCAGTTTGGGACGGATGGGGCAGTACTTC
TRBD1,-,TRBJ1-2,TRBV27,CASSWGLGSTGGNYGYTF,TGTGCCAGCAGTTGGGGCCTGGGTAGTACAGGGGGCAATTATGGCTACACCTTC
TRBD1,-,TRBJ2-6,TRBV7-3,CASSPGQGVTSGANVLTF,TGTGCCAGCAGCCCCGGACAGGGGGTAACCTCTGGGGCCAACGTCCTGACTTTC
TRBD2,few,TRBJ2-3,TRBV30,CAWEGTSGSFQRGDTQYF,TGTGCCTGGGAGGGGACTAGCGGGAGTTTCCAGCGGGGTGATACGCAGTATTTT
-,-,TRBJ2-1,TRBV5-1,CASSFAGGNEQFF,TGCGCCAGCAGCTTTGCAGGGGGGAATGAGCAGTTCTTC
-,-,TRBJ2-2,TRBV5-1,CASSLTDTGELFF,TGCGCCAGCAGCTTGACGGACACCGGGGAGCTGTTTTTT
TRBD2,once,TRBJ2-7,TRBV6-6,CASTPQRGTYEQYF,TGTGCCAGCACGCCCCAGCGGGGGACCTACGAGCAGTACTTC
-,few,TRBJ1-1,TRBV9,CASSVGGSLNTEAFF,TGTGCCAGCAGCGTAGGGGGCAGTCTGAACACTGAAGCTTTCTTT
-,-,TRBJ1-6,TRBV9,CASSAGDSPLHF,TGTGCCAGCAGCGCCGGGGATTCACCCCTCCACTTT
TRBD1,-,TRBJ2-3,TRBV29-1,CSVDRGSVGTQYF,TGCAGCGTCGACAGGGGATCTGTAGGTACGCAGTATTTT
-,-,TRBJ2-2,TRBV11-2,CASSLVAANTGELFF,TGTGCCAGCAGCTTGGTAGCGGCGAACACCGGGGAGCTGTTTTTT
TRBD2,-,TRBJ2-1,TRBV5-1,CASSLLTSVDEQFF,TGCGCCAGCAGCTTGTTAACTAGCGTGGATGAGCAGTTCTTC
-,-,TRBJ1-1,TRBV11-2,CASRDFINTEAFF,TGTGCCAGCCGGGACTTCATTAACACTGAAGCTTTCTTT
-,-,TRBJ1-6,TRBV5-1,CASSISTPGPPNSPLHF,TGCGCCAGCAGCATCTCAACCCCGGGACCGCCAAATTCACCCCTCCACTTT
-,-,TRBJ1-2,TRBV10-3,CAISPSGDKGYTF,TGTGCCATCTCGCCATCAGGGGATAAAGGCTACACCTTC
-,-,TRBJ2-1,TRBV10-3,CAISRQEKIYEQFF,TGTGCCATCAGCAGACAGGAAAAGATATATGAGCAGTTCTTC
-,-,TRBJ2-2,TRBV6-4,CASSVGTTTGELFF,TGTGCCAGCAGTGTTGGGACGACCACCGGGGAGCTGTTTTTT
TRBD1,-,TRBJ2-1,TRBV6-1,CASSGQGAGEQFF,TGTGCCAGCAGTGGACAGGGGGCAGGTGAGCAGTTCTTC
-,-,TRBJ2-2,TRBV5-1,CASSLGNTGELFF,TGCGCCAGCAGCTTGGGGAACACCGGGGAGCTGTTTTTT
-,few,TRBJ2-7,TRBV6-1,CASSQRGRSEQYF,TGTGCCAGCAGTCAGAGAGGGAGGTCCGAGCAGTACTTC
-,-,TRBJ1-1,TRBV28,CASSSAGTGNTEAFF,TGTGCCAGCAGTTCGGCCGGGACCGGGAACACTGAAGCTTTCTTT
-,once,TRBJ1-3,TRBV6-4,CASKSGPGDTIYF,TGTGCCAGCAAATCCGGGCCGGGAGACACCATATATTTT
TRBD1,-,TRBJ1-1,TRBV14,CASSRQGGTEAFF,TGTGCCAGCAGCCGGCAGGGGGGGACTGAAGCTTTCTTT
-,-,TRBJ2-1,TRBV30,CASPGQRGYNEQFF,TGTGCCTCCCCTGGACAGCGGGGCTACAATGAGCAGTTCTTC
TRBD1,-,TRBJ2-7,TRBV6-6,CASSMGTGSYEQYF,TGTGCCAGCAGTATGGGGACAGGGTCCTACGAGCAGTACTTC
-,-,TRBJ2-7,TRBV5-1,CASSLAVQVKGYEQYF,TGCGCCAGCAGCTTGGCCGTGCAGGTTAAGGGCTACGAGCAGTACTTC
-,-,TRBJ2-7,TRBV28,CASRTRQPGRYEQYF,TGTGCCAGCAGGACTAGACAGCCGGGTCGCTACGAGCAGTACTTC
-,-,TRBJ2-2,TRBV6-1,CASSGALASTGELFF,TGTGCCAGCAGTGGAGCTCTAGCCAGCACCGGGGAGCTGTTTTTT
TRBD1,-,TRBJ1-1,TRBV9,CASSVDGRDSLQAFF,TGTGCCAGCAGCGTAGATGGTCGGGACAGCCTACAAGCTTTCTTT
TRBD1,-,TRBJ2-2,TRBV18,CASSRGTGRTGELFF,TGTGCCAGCTCAAGAGGGACAGGGAGGACCGGGGAGCTGTTTTTT
TRBD1,-,TRBJ1-4,TRBV7-8,CASSSNPRQGAAKLFF,TGTGCCAGCAGCTCGAACCCGCGACAGGGCGCCGCGAAACTGTTTTTT
TRBD1,-,TRBJ2-7,TRBV5-1,CASSSTTGGSEEQYF,TGCGCCAGCAGCTCGACGACAGGGGGCTCGGAGGAGCAGTACTTC
-,few,TRBJ2-5,TRBV7-9,CASSPGASQETQYF,TGTGCCAGCAGCCCAGGGGCCAGCCAAGAGACCCAGTACTTC
-,-,TRBJ1-1,TRBV7-3,CASSLKGRNTEAFF,TGTGCCAGCAGCTTAAAAGGGAGGAACACTGAAGCTTTCTTT
-,once,TRBJ2-3,TRBV7-2,CASSPRRAGARSDTQYF,TGTGCCAGCAGCCCTCGCCGGGCAGGGGCTCGATCAGATACGCAGTATTTT
TRBD1,-,TRBJ1-2,TRBV18,CASSPLQGGSNYGYTF,TGTGCCAGCTCACCATTACAGGGGGGATCTAACTATGGCTACACCTTC
-,once,TRBJ2-2,TRBV14,CASSQDRGRTGELFF,TGTGCCAGCAGCCAAGACAGGGGCCGCACCGGGGAGCTGTTTTTT
TRBD1,few,TRBJ2-7,TRBV11-2,CASSQGQVMGEQYF,TGTGCCAGCAGCCAGGGACAGGTGATGGGGGAGCAGTACTTC
-,-,TRBJ1-6,TRBV5-6,CASSPDGSSYNSPLHF,TGTGCCAGCAGCCCCGATGGGAGCTCCTATAATTCACCCCTCCACTTT
TRBD1,-,TRBJ1-5,TRBV7-2,CASSLQGGNSYQPQHF,TGTGCCAGCAGCCTACAGGGGGGCAACTCCTATCAGCCCCAGCATTTT
-,-,TRBJ1-4,TRBV4-3,CASSQDPTSTNEKLFF,TGCGCCAGCAGCCAAGACCCAACATCAACTAATGAAAAACTGTTTTTT
-,once,TRBJ2-5,TRBV11-2,CASNRDGTFPQETQYF,TGTGCCAGCAACCGGGATGGGACGTTCCCCCAAGAGACCCAGTACTTC